This entry is about one TCR beta chain. Antigen specificity is unknown. J gave up 3 bases and V 1 base, and 6 bases lay outside the gene matches. The CDR3 runs 16 residues. Germline V gene lookup returns CDR1 LGHDT and CDR2 YNNKEL (reference sequence). These data originate in a study of Ad26.COV2.S vaccination and SARS-CoV-2 variants. Study-level background: Ad26.COV2.S given intramuscularly, once or twice 56 days apart.

Profiling relied on immunoSEQ multiplex PCR, and the TCRdb table lists in-frame clones only, not all of them. The table records 350,000 to 400,000 clones, around 85% of them present only once. As to treatment: 19 received Ad26.COV2.S at low or high dose, single or two shots; about 5 received placebo; per-sample allocation not given. Sampling was done on day 63 after the first vaccine or placebo injection. Boston provided a donor who was an adult aged 18-55 years. Study-level findings and limits: Recipients of either vaccine or placebo displayed similar breadth of non-spike TCRs. Vaccine recipients posted higher spike-specific TCR breadth than their placebo counterparts.

The chain recombines TRBV3-1 (or the pseudogene TRBV3-2) with TRBJ2-3; TRBD2 agrees at 8 bases. Here the sequenced sample was peripheral blood, taken in a trial of Ad26.COV2.S vaccine versus placebo. The clonotype was recovered from a person between 18 and 60 years old who received the Ad26.COV2.S COVID-19 vaccine or a placebo. The CDR3: CASSQVPAGVTDTQYF. Here the CDR3 DNA reads TGTGCCAGCAGCCAAGTTCCAGCGGGGGTGACAGATACGCAGTATTTT.